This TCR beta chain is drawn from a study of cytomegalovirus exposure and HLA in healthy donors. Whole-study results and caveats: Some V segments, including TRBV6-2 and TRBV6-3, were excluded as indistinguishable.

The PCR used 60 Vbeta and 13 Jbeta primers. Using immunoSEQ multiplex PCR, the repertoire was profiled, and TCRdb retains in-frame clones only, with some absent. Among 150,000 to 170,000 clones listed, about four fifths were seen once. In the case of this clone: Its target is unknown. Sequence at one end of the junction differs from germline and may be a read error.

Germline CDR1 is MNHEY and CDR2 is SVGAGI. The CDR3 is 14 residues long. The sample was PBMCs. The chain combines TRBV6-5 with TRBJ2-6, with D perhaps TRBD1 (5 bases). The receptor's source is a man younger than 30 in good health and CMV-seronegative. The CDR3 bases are TGTGCCAGCAGGGCCCTATCTGGGGCCAACGGCCTGACTTTC. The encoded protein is CASRALSGANGLTF.